This entry describes one TCR beta chain. The antigen remains undetermined. This entry comes from a study of T cells expressing NK-cell markers. For the study at large: It was sorted CD3+CD56-NKG2C+, CD3+CD56+NKG2C- and CD3+CD56+NKG2C+ T cells that provided the TCR beta repertoires. Whole-study results and caveats: These clonotypes also led the CD3+CD56-NKG2C+ fraction in four donors. NKG2C+ dominant clonotype frequencies in more than 5 donors were roughly 1.0-7.5% of CD8+ T cells.

This CDR3 spans 16 amino acids. Germline loops: CDR1 SGHVS, CDR2 FQNEAQ. TCRdb reworked the 5' RACE reads into one entry per CDR3 protein, no DNA. This sample's table reports approximately 440,000 distinct CDR3 sequences. Sequenced material: blood T cells: a sorted CD56 or NKG2C T cell subset, CD4+ or CD8+ T cells, or bulk PBMC T cells (not recorded which). The V gene is TRBV7-8, the J gene TRBJ2-1. The receptor comes from a woman between 45 and 65 years old in good health. CDR3 protein: CASSSRLAGLYNEQFF. The full variable domain, its missing parts supplied by reference TRBV7-8 and TRBJ2-1, is GAGVSQSPRYKVAKRGQDVALRCDPISGHVSLFWYQQALGQGPEFLTYFQNEAQLDKSGLPSDRFFAERPEGSVSTLKIQRTQQEDSAVYLCASSSRLAGLYNEQFFGPGTRLTVL.